The 11 T cell receptor beta chains reported below all come from one sample, sequenced in a study of cytomegalovirus exposure and HLA in healthy donors. It was with 60 Vbeta and 13 Jbeta primers that the PCR ran. The protocol was immunoSEQ multiplex PCR, while the TCRdb copy is restricted to in-frame clones and leaves out a portion. In the table there are around 150,000 clones, about 66% of which are singletons. The sample was PBMCs. All receptors come from a male donor in good health and CMV-seronegative.

This clone was seen a handful of times. V gene TRBV6-5 combines with J gene TRBJ2-1, with 7 bases identical to TRBD2. CDR1 MNHEY and CDR2 SVGAGI come from the germline V gene. This CDR3 comprises 16 residues. V was clipped by 2 bases and J by 2 bases; unmatched bases: 6. This chain's CDR3 is CASSYDSGLTYNEQFF. The CDR3 DNA is TGTGCCAGCAGTTACGATTCGGGACTAACCTACAATGAGCAGTTCTTC.

V is TRBV7-8 and J is TRBJ1-5; the D gene is possibly TRBD1 (5 bases). Per germline, CDR1 SGHVS and CDR2 FQNEAQ. The V and J ends lost 5 bases and 6 bases respectively, with 17 bases between them. CDR3 size: 15 residues. CDR3 residues: CASSPGDQGFQPQHF. CDR3 nucleotide sequence: TGTGCCAGCAGCCCAGGTGATCAGGGTTTTCAGCCCCAGCATTTT.

This clone was seen only a few times. The gene calls are TRBV7-9 and TRBJ1-1, with a possible D match to TRBD1 (5 bases). CDR1 and CDR2 (germline): SEHNR, FQNEAQ (reference sequence). The CDR3 loop spans 15 amino acids. Deletions cut 0 bases from V and 5 bases from J, with 13 bases between. As DNA, the CDR3 is TGTGCCAGCAGCTTAGCCAGGGCCTTACCAACTGAAGCTTTCTTT. Translating gives CASSLARALPTEAFF.

The V and J genes are TRBV4-3 and TRBJ1-6; the D gene is possibly TRBD1 (5 bases). V was cut by 1 base and J by 2 bases, with 12 bases left in between. This CDR3 is 17 amino acids long. Germline lookup yields CDR1 LGHNA and CDR2 YSLEER. In nucleotides, the CDR3 is TGCGCCAGCAGCCAAGCGCATGGAGGGGCCTATAATTCACCCCTCCACTTT. It translates to CASSQAHGGAYNSPLHF.

This clone appeared a few times. This chain links TRBV2 with TRBJ2-1; the match to TRBD2 covers 10 bases. The V and J ends lost 7 bases and 10 bases, in that order; junction bases with no gene match: 13. This CDR3 has 15 residues. Germline V gives CDR1 SNHLY, CDR2 FYNNEI. CDR3: CASTFLAGEFREQFF. DNA for the CDR3: TGTGCCAGCACCTTCCTAGCGGGGGAATTCAGGGAGCAGTTCTTC.

The rearrangement joins TRBV6-5 to TRBJ2-7, with a weak D call TRBD1 (6 bases). This CDR3 spans 15 amino acids. Deletions cut 2 bases from V and 4 bases from J, with 15 bases between. Germline V lookup: CDR1 MNHEY, CDR2 SVGAGI. The CDR3 bases are TGTGCCAGCAGTTACCCTTTAGGGGGTAGATACGAGCAGTACTTC. Translating it yields CASSYPLGGRYEQYF.

The gene calls are TRBV30 and TRBJ1-6; 11 nucleotides align to TRBD1. This CDR3 is built from 15 residues. The germline V gene encodes CDR1 GTSNPN and CDR2 SVGIG (reference sequence). The ends lost 2 bases at V and 9 bases at J; junction bases unmatched: 6. This CDR3 reads CAWSILGQGASPLHF. As DNA, the CDR3 is TGTGCCTGGAGTATACTTGGACAGGGGGCTTCACCCCTCCACTTT.

This clone was recorded once. The J gene is TRBJ1-2, the V gene TRBV6-1; D might be TRBD1 (6 bases). CDR1 and CDR2 from the germline V gene are MNHNS and SASEGT. V was trimmed by 3 bases and J by 6 bases, leaving 23 bases between them. CDR3 length equals 17 residues. CDR3 nucleotides: TGTGCCAGCAGTGAGGGTTTGCGGGGGGGGCTTATCCATGGCTACACCTTC. It yields the protein CASSEGLRGGLIHGYTF.

V gene TRBV5-5 combines with J gene TRBJ2-1, with 9 bases fitting TRBD1. The CDR3 is 16 amino acids. V trimming: 3 bases; J trimming: 4 bases; junction bases outside the gene matches: 8. Per the germline V gene, CDR1 is SGHKS and CDR2 is YYEKEE (reference sequence). The CDR3 reads CASSSGSGTGYNEQFF. The CDR3 coding sequence is TGTGCCAGCAGCTCGGGAAGTGGGACAGGGTACAATGAGCAGTTCTTC.

The chain has TRBV5-5 and TRBJ2-5; D is possibly TRBD2 (6 bases). V lost 2 bases and J lost 5, with 13 bases in between. The CDR3 sequence is 14 residues long. Germline V gene lookup returns CDR1 SGHKS and CDR2 YYEKEE (reference sequence). The DNA of the CDR3 is TGTGCCAGCAGCTTAGGAGGGAGTGGCGAGACCCAGTACTTC. As protein: CASSLGGSGETQYF.

The chain has TRBV6-1 and TRBJ2-5; 10 nucleotides match TRBD1. This CDR3 has 17 residues. The V and J ends lost 2 bases and 5 bases, in that order; junction bases with no gene match: 11. Germline V gives CDR1 MNHNS, CDR2 SASEGT. Here the CDR3 reads CASSELGTGVRGETQYF. DNA of the CDR3: TGTGCCAGCAGTGAATTGGGGACAGGGGTCAGGGGGGAGACCCAGTACTTC.